The entry that follows covers one T cell receptor (beta chain) sequence. Its target is not known. This may be a read error, as it is one base from a much larger clone. This specimen comes from a study of post-analysis software for immune sequencing data. At the level of the study: As for disease course, relapsing-remitting, secondary progressive and progressive-relapsing multiple sclerosis were all included. Regarding the study as a whole: With TRBV5-6, TRBV5-1 and TRBV20-1 included, about five TRBV segments were more frequent in patients than in controls. Strong co-clustering by F measure was evident for samples that had been prepared in the same batch. Those with multiple sclerosis, the patient group, showed significantly lower normalized Chao1 diversity than controls.

The CDR3 has 16 amino acids. The germline CDR1 and CDR2 sequences are SGHTA and FQGNSA. TCR beta cDNA libraries included unique molecular identifiers. Out of roughly 1 to 10 million T cells, about 510,000 cDNA molecules were generated. TCRdb independently ran MiXCR on the PCR reads; one entry per CDR3 protein. The data show roughly 180,000 distinct CDR3 sequences, approximately 30% seen once. The sequencing input was blood. The chain has TRBV7-2 and TRBJ2-7; 10 bases are a match to TRBD1. This receptor was obtained from a girl aged 10-17 years with multiple sclerosis. Written as DNA, the CDR3 is TGTGCCGGCAGCTCTAGGACAGGGGGGAGCTCCTACGAGCAGTACTTC. Its translation: CAGSSRTGGSSYEQYF.